This TCR beta chain was sequenced for a study of blood T cell repertoires in COVID-19. The V gene's germline CDR1 is LNHDA and CDR2 SQIVND (reference sequence). The CDR3 length is 13 residues. Trimming pared 10 bases from V and 8 bases from J, leaving 20 bases between. Grouping used clinical history reported by participants in a survey and questionnaire. Sequenced by immunoSEQ multiplex PCR; TCRdb stores in-frame clones only, minus some. The sample has approximately 300,000 clones, about 90% seen once; the top ten hold approximately 5.4%. The sample taken for sequencing was PBMCs or T cells enriched from blood (not recorded which). The rearrangement uses TRBV19 and TRBJ1-2, with a tentative D call TRBD1 (6 bases). This TCR derives from a woman aged 25-40 years who had recovered from COVID-19. This CDR3 is CATGRGNSEGYTF. The CDR3, as DNA: TGTGCCACTGGGAGGGGGAATTCGGAAGGCTACACCTTC.